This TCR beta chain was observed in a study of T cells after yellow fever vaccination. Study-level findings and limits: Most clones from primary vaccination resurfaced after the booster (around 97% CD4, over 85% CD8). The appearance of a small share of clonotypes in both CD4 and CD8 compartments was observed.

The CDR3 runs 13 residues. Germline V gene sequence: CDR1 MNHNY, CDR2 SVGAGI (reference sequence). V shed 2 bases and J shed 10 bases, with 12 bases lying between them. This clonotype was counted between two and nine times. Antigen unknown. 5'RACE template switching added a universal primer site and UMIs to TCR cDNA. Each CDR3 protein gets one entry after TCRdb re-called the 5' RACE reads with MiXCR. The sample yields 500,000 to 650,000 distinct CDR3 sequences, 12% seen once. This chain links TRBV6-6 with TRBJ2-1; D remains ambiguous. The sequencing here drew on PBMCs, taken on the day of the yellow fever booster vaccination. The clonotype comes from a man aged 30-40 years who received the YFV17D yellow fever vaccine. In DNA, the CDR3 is TGTGCCAGCAGTTACACCGCGGCGTCCGAGCAGTTCTTC. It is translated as CASSYTAASEQFF.